This TCR beta chain is drawn from a study of CD8 T cells in ankylosing spondylitis. Study-wide points: For ankylosing spondylitis blood, a TCR beta motif of under ten highly homologous variants appeared characteristic.

Quantitative 5'-RACE with molecular barcodes was used to make the TCR beta libraries. TCRdb re-analysed the 5' RACE reads in MiXCR, keeping a single row per CDR3 protein. This table holds around 53,000 distinct CDR3 sequences, about 7% found once. The table lists this clonotype with many counts. What it binds is not known. The CDR3 length is 15 residues. J was trimmed by 3 bases and V by 5 bases; bases with no gene match: 7. This clonotype was obtained from a female donor with ankylosing spondylitis or in good health (not recorded which). The source material was blood, either unsorted or a sorted T cell fraction (not recorded which). The V and J genes are TRBV12-3 or TRBV12-4 and TRBJ1-1, with 9 bases that match TRBD1. DNA for the CDR3: TGTGCCAGCAGTCCCCGGACAGGGGCGGACACTGAAGCTTTCTTT. This encodes CASSPRTGADTEAFF.